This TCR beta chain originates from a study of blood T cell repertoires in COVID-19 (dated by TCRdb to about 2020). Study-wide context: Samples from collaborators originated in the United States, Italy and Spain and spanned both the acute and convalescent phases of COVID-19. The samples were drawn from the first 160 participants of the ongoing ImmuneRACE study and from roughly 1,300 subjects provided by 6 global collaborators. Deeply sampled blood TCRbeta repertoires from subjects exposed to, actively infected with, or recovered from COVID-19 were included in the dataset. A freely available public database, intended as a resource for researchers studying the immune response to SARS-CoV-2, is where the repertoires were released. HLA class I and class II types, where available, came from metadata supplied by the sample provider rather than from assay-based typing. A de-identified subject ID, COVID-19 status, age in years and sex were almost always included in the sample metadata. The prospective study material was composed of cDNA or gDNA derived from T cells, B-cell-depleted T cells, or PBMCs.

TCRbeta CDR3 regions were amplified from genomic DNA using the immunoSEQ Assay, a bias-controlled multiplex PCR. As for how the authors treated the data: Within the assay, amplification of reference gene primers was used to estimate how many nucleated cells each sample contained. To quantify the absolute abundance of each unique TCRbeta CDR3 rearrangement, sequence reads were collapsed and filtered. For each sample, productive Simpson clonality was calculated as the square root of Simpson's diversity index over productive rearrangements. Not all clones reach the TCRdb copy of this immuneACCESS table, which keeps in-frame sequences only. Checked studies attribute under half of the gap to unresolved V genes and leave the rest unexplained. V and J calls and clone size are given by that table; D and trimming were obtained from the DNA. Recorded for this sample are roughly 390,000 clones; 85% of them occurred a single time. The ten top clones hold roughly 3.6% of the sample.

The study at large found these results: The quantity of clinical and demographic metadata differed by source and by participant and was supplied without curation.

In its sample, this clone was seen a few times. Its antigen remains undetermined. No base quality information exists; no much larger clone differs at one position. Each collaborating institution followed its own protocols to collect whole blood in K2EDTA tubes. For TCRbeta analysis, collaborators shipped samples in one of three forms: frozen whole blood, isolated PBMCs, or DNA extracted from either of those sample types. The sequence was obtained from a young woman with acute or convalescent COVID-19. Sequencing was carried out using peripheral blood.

The CDR3: CASSGRTGAPNYGYTF. The DNA reads TGTGCCAGCAGTGGACGGACAGGGGCGCCCAACTATGGCTACACCTTC. The V gene is TRBV25-1 and the J gene is TRBJ1-2; the junction holds 9 bases that match TRBD1. Reading the germline V gene gives CDR1 MGHDK and CDR2 SYGVNS. V has 4 bases trimmed and J has 2 bases trimmed; junction bases matching no gene number 8. From the cysteine up to the phenylalanine, the CDR3 has a length of 16 residues. The only DNA kept is the CDR3, 48 bases in frame from the first base.